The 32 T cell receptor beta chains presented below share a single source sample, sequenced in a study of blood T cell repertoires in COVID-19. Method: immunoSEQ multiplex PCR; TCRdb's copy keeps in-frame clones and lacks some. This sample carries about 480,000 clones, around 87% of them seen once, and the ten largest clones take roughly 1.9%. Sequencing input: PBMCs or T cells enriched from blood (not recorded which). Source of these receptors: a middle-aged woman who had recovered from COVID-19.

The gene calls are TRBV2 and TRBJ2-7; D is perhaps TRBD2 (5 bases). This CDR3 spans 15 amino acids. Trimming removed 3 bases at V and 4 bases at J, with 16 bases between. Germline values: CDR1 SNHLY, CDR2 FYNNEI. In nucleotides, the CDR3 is TGTGCCAGCAGTGAGGAGGCTCAGCTGCTTTACGAGCAGTACTTC. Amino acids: CASSEEAQLLYEQYF. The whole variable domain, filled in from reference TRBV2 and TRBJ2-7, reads EPEVTQTPSHQVTQMGQEVILRCVPISNHLYFYWYRQILGQKVEFLVSFYNNEISEKSEIFDDQFSVERPDGSNFTLKIRSTKLEDSAMYFCASSEEAQLLYEQYFGPGTRLTVT.

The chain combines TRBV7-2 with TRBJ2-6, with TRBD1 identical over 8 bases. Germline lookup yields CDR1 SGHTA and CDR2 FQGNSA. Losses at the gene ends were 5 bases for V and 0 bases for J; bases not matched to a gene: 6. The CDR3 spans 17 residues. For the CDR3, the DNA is TGTGCCAGCAGCAAGGACAGGGTGAGCTCTGGGGCCAACGTCCTGACTTTC. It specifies CASSKDRVSSGANVLTF.

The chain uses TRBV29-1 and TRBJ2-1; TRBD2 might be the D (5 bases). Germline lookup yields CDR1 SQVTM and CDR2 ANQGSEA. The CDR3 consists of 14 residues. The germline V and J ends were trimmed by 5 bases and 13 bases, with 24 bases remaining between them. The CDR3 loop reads CSVLPFTSGDLQFF. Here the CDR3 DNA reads TGCAGCGTTCTCCCCTTCACTAGTGGGGATCTTCAGTTCTTC.

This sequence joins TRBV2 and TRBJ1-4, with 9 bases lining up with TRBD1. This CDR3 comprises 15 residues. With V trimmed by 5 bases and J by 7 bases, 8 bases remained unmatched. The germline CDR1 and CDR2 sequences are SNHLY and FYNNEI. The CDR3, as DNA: TGTGCCAGCAGTAAGAACAGGGGGCAAGGTGAAAAACTGTTTTTT. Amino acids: CASSKNRGQGEKLFF.

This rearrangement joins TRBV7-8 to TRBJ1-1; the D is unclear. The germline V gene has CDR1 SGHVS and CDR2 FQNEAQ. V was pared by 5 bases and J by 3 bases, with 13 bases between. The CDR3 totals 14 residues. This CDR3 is CASSTSEGYTEAFF. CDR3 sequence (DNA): TGTGCCAGCAGCACCTCGGAGGGATACACTGAAGCTTTCTTT.

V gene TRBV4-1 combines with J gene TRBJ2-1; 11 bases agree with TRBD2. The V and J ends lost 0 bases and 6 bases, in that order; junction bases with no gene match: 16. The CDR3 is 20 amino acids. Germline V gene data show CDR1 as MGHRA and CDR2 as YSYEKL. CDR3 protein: CASSQDEVLAGEEGPNEQFF. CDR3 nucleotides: TGCGCCAGCAGCCAAGATGAGGTACTAGCGGGAGAAGAAGGCCCCAATGAGCAGTTCTTC.

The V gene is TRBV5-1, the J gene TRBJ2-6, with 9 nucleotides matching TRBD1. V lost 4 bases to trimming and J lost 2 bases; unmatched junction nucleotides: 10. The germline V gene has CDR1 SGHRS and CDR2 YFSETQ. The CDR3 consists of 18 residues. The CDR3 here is CASSPDKQGAAGANVLTF. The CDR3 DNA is TGCGCCAGCAGCCCGGACAAACAGGGGGCTGCTGGGGCCAACGTCCTGACTTTC.

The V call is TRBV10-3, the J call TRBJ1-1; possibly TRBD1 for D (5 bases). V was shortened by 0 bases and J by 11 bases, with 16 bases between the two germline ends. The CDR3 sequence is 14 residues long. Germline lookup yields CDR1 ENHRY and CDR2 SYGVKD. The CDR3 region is CAISESMRGSGAFF. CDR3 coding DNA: TGTGCCATCAGTGAGTCGATGCGGGGCTCCGGCGCTTTCTTT.

CDR3 nucleotides: TGCAGCGTGGCGACAGTCTCCTACGAGCAGTACTTC. Amino acid sequence: CSVATVSYEQYF. This chain connects TRBV29-1 to TRBJ2-7; D is possibly TRBD1 (5 bases). The CDR3 extends over 12 amino acids. Germline CDR1 reads SQVTM; CDR2 reads ANQGSEA. Deletions cut 6 bases from V and 0 bases from J, with 9 bases between.

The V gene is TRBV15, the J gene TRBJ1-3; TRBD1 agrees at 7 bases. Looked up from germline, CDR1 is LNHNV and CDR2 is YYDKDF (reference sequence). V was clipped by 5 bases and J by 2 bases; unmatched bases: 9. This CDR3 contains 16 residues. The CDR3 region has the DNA TGTGCCACCAGCTCCCGGTACCAGGGGGCTGGAAACACCATATATTTT. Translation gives CATSSRYQGAGNTIYF.

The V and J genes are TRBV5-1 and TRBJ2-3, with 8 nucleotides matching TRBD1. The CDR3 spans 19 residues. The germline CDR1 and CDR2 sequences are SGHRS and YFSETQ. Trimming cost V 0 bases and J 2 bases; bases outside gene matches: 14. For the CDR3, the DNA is TGCGCCAGCAGCTTGGGACAGGGGCCGCGGGGAATGGACACAGATACGCAGTATTTT. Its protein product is CASSLGQGPRGMDTDTQYF.

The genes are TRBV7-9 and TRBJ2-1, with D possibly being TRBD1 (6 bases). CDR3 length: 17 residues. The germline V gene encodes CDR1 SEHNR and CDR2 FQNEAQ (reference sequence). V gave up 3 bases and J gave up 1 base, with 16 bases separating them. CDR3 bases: TGTGCCAGCAGCTTCTCACAGGGTCTAGGGTCCTACAATGAGCAGTTCTTC. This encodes CASSFSQGLGSYNEQFF.

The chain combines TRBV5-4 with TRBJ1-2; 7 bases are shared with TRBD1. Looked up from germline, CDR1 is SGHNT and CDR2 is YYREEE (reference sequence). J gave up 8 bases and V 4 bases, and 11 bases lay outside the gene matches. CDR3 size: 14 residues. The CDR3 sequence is CASSLSDRLPGYTF. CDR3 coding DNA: TGTGCCAGCAGCCTGTCGGACAGGCTACCCGGCTACACCTTC. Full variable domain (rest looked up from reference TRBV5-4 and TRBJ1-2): ETGVTQSPTHLIKTRGQQVTLRCSSQSGHNTVSWYQQALGQGPQFIFQYYREEENGRGNFPPRFSGLQFPNYSSELNVNALELDDSALYLCASSLSDRLPGYTFGSGTRLTVV.

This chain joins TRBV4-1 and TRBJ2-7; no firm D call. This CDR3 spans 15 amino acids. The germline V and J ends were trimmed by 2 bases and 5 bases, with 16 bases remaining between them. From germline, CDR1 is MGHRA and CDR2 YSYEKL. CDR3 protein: CASSQRGSEIDEQYF. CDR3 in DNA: TGCGCCAGCAGCCAACGAGGCAGCGAGATAGACGAGCAGTACTTC.

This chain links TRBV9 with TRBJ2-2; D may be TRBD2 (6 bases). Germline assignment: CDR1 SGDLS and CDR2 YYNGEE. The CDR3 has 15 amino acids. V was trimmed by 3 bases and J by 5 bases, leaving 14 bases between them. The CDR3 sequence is CASSETGDRTGELFF. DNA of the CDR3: TGTGCCAGCAGCGAAACGGGAGACCGGACCGGGGAGCTGTTTTTT.

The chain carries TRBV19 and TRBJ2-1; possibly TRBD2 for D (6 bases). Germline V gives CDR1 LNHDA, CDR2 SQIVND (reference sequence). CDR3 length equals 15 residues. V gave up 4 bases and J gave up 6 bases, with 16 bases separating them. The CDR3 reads CASSRLGTQGNEQFF. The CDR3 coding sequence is TGTGCCAGTAGTAGATTAGGGACTCAAGGCAATGAGCAGTTCTTC.

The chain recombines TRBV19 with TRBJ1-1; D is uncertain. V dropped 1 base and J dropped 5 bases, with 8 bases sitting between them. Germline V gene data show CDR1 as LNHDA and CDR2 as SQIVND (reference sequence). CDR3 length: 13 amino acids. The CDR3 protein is CASSIGAGTEAFF. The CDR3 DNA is TGTGCCAGTAGTATAGGAGCGGGGACTGAAGCTTTCTTT.

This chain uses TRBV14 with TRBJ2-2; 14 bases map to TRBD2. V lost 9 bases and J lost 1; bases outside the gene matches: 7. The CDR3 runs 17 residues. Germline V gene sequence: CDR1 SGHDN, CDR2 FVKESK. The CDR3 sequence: CASPGLAGVWNTGELFF. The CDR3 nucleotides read TGTGCCAGTCCGGGACTAGCGGGAGTTTGGAACACCGGGGAGCTGTTTTTT.

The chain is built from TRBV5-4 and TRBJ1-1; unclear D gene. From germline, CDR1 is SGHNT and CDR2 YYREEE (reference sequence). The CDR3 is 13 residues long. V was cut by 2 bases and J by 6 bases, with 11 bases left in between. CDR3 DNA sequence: TGTGCCAGCAGCTTATCGGGGTACCCTGAAGCTTTCTTT. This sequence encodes CASSLSGYPEAFF.

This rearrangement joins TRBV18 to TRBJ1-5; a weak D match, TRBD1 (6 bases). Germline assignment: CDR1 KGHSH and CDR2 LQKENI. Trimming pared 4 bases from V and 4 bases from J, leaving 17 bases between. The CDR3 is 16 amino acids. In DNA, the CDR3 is TGTGCCAGCTCACAAAAACAGGGATCAAATAATCAGCCCCAGCATTTT. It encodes CASSQKQGSNNQPQHF.

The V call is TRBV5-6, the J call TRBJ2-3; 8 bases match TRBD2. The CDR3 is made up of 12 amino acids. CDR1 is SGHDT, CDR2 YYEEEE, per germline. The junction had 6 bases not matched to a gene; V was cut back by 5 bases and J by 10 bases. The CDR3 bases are TGTGCCAGCAGTCCCGGGAGGGAGGCGCAGTATTTT. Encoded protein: CASSPGREAQYF.

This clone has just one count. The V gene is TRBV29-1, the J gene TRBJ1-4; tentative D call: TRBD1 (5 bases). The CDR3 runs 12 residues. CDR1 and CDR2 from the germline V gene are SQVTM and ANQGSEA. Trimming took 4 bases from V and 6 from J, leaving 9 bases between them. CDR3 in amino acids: CSVAGGDEKLFF. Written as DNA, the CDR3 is TGCAGCGTTGCCGGGGGAGATGAAAAACTGTTTTTT.

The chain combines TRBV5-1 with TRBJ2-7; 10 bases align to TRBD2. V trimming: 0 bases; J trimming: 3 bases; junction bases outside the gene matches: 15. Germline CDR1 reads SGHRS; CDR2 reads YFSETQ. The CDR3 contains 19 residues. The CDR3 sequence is CASSLGSSGSKGALYEQYF. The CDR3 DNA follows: TGCGCCAGCAGCTTGGGGTCTAGCGGGAGTAAGGGGGCCCTCTACGAGCAGTACTTC.

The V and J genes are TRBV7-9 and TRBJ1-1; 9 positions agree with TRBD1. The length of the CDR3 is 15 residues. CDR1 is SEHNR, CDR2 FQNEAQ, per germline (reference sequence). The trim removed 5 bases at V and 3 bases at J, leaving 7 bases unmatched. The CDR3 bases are TGTGCCAGCAGCCCCTGGGACAGGGCCGACACTGAAGCTTTCTTT. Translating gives CASSPWDRADTEAFF. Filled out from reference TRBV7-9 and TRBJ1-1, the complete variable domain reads DTGVSQNPRHKITKRGQNVTFRCDPISEHNRLYWYRQTLGQGPEFLTYFQNEAQLEKSRLLSDRFSAERPKGSFSTLEIQRTEQGDSAMYLCASSPWDRADTEAFFGQGTRLTVV.

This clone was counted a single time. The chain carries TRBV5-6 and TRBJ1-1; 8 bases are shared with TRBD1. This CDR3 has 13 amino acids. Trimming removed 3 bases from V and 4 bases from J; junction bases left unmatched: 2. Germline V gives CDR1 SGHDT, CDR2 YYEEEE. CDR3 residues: CASSWTGSTEAFF. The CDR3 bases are TGTGCCAGCAGCTGGACAGGGAGCACTGAAGCTTTCTTT.

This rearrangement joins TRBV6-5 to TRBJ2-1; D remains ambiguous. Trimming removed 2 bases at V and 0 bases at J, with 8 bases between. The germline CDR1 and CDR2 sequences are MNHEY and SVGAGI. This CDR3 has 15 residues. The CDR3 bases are TGTGCCAGCAGTTACCTGAAAGCCTCCTACAATGAGCAGTTCTTC. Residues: CASSYLKASYNEQFF.

The CDR3 region is CASSLRSLNTEAFF. The CDR3 DNA is TGTGCCAGCAGCCTTCGGTCGTTGAACACTGAAGCTTTCTTT. This chain uses TRBV11-3 with TRBJ1-1; the D is unclear. V lost 5 bases to trimming and J lost 0 bases, with 10 bases between them. The germline V gene encodes CDR1 SGHNT and CDR2 YENEEA. The CDR3 sequence is 14 residues long.

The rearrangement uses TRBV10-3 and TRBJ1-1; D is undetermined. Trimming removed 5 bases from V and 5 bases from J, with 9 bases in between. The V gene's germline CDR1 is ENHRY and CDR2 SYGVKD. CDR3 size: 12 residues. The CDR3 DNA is TGTGCCATCAGTACCCAGTCGACTGAAGCTTTCTTT. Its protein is CAISTQSTEAFF.

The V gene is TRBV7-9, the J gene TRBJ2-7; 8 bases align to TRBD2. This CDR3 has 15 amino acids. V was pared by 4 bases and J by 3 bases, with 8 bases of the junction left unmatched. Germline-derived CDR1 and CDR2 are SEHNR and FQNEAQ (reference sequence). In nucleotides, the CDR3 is TGTGCCAGCAGCTCTCGTGATAGCGGGATCTACGAGCAGTACTTC. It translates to CASSSRDSGIYEQYF. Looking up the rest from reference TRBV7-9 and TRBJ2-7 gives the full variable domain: DTGVSQNPRHKITKRGQNVTFRCDPISEHNRLYWYRQTLGQGPEFLTYFQNEAQLEKSRLLSDRFSAERPKGSFSTLEIQRTEQGDSAMYLCASSSRDSGIYEQYFGPGTRLTVT.

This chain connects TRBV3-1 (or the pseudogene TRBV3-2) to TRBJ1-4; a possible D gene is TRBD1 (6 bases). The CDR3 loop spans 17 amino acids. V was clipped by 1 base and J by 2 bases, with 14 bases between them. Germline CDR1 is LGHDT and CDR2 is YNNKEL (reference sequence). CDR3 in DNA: TGTGCCAGCAGCCAAGGGCGGGGGGCGGCGACTAATGAAAAACTGTTTTTT. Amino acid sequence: CASSQGRGAATNEKLFF.

For the CDR3, the DNA is TGTGCCAGTAGTTCCGCGCTTGCGGGATCCTATGGCTACACCTTC. It is translated as CASSSALAGSYGYTF. V gene TRBV19 combines with J gene TRBJ1-2; unclear D gene. From germline, CDR1 is LNHDA and CDR2 SQIVND (reference sequence). The CDR3 length is 15 residues. Trimming cost V 5 bases and J 4 bases, with 17 bases left between them.

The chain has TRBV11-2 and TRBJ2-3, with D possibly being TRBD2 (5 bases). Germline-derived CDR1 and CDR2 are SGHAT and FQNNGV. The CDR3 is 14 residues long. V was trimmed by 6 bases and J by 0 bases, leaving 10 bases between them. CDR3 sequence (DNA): TGTGCCAGCAGGCGGGCGACTAGCACAGATACGCAGTATTTT. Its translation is CASRRATSTDTQYF.